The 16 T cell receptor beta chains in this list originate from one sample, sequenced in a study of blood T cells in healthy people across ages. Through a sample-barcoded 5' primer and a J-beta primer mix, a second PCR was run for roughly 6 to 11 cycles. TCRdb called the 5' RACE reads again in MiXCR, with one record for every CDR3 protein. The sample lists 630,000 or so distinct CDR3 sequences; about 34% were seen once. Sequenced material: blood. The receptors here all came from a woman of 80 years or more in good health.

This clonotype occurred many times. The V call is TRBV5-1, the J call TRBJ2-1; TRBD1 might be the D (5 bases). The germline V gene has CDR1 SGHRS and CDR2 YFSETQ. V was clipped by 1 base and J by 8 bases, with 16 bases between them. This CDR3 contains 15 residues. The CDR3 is CASSLQGEHQDEQFF. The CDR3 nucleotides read TGCGCCAGCAGCTTGCAGGGCGAGCATCAGGATGAGCAGTTCTTC.

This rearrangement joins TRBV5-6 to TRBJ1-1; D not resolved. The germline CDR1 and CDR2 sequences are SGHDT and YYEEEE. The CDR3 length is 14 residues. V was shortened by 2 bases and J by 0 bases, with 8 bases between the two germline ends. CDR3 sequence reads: CASSFKVLNTEAFF. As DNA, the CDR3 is TGTGCCAGCAGCTTTAAGGTCCTGAACACTGAAGCTTTCTTT.

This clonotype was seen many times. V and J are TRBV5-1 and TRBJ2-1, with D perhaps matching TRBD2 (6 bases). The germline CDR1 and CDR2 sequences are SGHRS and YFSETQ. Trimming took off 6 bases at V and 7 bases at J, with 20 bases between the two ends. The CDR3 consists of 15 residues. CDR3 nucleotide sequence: TGCGCCAGCACCCCGACTAGGGCCAATTCGAATGAGCAGTTCTTC. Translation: CASTPTRANSNEQFF.

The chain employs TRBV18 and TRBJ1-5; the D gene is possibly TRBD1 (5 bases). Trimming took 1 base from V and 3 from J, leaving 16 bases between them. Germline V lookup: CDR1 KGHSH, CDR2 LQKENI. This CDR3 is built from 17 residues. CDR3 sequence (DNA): TGTGCCAGCTCACCACGGGGCCCGACTACTTCCAATCAGCCCCAGCATTTT. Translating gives CASSPRGPTTSNQPQHF.

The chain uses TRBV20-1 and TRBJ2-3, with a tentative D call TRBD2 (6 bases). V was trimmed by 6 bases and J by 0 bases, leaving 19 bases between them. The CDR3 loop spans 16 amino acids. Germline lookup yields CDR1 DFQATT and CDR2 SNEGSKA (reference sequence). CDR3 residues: CSAPRDGSRSTDTQYF. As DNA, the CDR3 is TGCAGTGCACCACGAGACGGGAGTCGTAGCACAGATACGCAGTATTTT.

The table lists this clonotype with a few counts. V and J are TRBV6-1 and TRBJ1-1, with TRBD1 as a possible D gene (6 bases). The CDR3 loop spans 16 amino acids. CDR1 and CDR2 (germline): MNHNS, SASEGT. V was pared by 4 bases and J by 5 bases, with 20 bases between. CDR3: CASSADWGAGRTEAFF. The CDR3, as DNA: TGTGCCAGCAGTGCAGACTGGGGGGCCGGGCGAACTGAAGCTTTCTTT.

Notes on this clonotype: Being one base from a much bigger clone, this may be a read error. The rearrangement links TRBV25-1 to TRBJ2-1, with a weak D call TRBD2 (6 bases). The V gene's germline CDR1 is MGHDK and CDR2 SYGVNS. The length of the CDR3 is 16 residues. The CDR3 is CASSVLREWPYNGQFF. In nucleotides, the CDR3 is TGTGCCAGCAGTGTTCTCCGGGAGTGGCCCTACAATGGGCAGTTCTTC.

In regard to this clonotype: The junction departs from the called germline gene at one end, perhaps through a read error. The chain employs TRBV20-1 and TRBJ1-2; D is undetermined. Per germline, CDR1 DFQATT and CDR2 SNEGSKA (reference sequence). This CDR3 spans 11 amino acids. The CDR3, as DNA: TGCAGTGGAGGCGACAACTATGACTACACCTTC. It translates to CSGGDNYDYTF.

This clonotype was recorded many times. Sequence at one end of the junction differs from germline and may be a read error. The CDR3 protein is CASSLGVNQPQHF. The CDR3 DNA reads as TGTGCCAGCAGCCTGGGTGTTAATCAGCCCCAGCATTTT. This chain connects TRBV5-1 to TRBJ1-5, with unresolved D. The CDR3 contains 13 residues. CDR1 SGHRS and CDR2 YFSETQ come from the germline V gene.

The CDR3 spells CASSLSPNNQPQHF. The CDR3 DNA follows: TGTGCCAGCAGCTTAAGTCCGAACAATCAGCCCCAGCATTTT. The V gene is TRBV7-2, the J gene TRBJ1-5; D not certain. Germline V gene sequence: CDR1 SGHTA, CDR2 FQGNSA. The CDR3 length is 14 residues. The V and J ends lost 2 bases and 3 bases respectively, with 8 bases between them.

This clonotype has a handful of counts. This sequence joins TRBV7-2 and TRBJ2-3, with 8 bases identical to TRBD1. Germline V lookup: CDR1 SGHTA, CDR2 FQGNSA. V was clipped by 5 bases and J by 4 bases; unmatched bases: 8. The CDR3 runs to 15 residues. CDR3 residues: CASSERAGGPDTQYF. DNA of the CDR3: TGTGCCAGCAGCGAAAGGGCAGGGGGCCCAGATACGCAGTATTTT.

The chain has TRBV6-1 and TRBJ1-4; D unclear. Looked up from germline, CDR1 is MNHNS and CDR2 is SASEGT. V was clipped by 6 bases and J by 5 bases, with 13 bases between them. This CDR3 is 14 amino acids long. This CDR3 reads CASSSQRTNEKLFF. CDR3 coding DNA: TGTGCCAGCAGCTCACAGAGAACAAATGAAAAACTGTTTTTT.

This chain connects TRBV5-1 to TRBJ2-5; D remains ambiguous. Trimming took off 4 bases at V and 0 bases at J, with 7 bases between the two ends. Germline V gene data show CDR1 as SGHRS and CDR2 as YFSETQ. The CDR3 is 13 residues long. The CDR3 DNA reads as TGCGCCAGCAGCGTTATGAACCAAGAGACCCAGTACTTC. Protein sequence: CASSVMNQETQYF.

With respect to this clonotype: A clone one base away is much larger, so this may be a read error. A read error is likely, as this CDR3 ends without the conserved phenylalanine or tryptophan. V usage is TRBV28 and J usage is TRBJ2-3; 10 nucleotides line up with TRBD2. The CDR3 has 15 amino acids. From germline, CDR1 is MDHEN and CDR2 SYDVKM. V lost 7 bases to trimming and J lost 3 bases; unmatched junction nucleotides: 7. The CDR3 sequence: CASTVAGGRTDTQYV. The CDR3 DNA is TGTGCCAGCACGGTAGCGGGGGGACGGACAGATACGCAGTATGTT.

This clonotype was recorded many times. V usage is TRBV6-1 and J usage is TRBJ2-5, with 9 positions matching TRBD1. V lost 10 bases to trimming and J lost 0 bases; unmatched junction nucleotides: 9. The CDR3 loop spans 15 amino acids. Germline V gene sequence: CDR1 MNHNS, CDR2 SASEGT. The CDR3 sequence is CATKTGTGYQETQYF. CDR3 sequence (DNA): TGTGCCACCAAAACCGGGACAGGGTACCAAGAGACCCAGTACTTC.

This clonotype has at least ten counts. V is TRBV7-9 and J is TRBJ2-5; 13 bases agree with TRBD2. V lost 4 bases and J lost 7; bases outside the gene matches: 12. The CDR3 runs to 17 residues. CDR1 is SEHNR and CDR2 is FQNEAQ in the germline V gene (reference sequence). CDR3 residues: CASSSRTSGGAVGTQYF. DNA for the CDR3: TGTGCCAGCAGCTCCAGGACTAGCGGGGGTGCAGTAGGGACCCAGTACTTC.